What follows are 13 T cell receptor beta chains derived from one specimen sequenced in a study of CD8+ T cells in alopecia areata. Treatment denoted: oral pan-JAK inhibitor, 5-10 mg twice daily. cDNA serving as the sequencing template came from extracted, reverse transcribed RNA. Here immunoSEQ multiplex PCR was the method, and the copy in TCRdb shows in-frame clones only, minus some. The sample yields over 70,000 clones, approximately 66% seen once. The sequencing here drew on CD8+ T cells sorted from blood, taken at week 24, from a patient treated with tofacitinib. Receptors originate from a human donor with alopecia areata.

The rearrangement joins TRBV29-1 to TRBJ1-1, with 11 positions matching TRBD1. V lost 5 bases, J lost 4 bases, and 3 bases stayed unmatched. The V gene's germline CDR1 is SQVTM and CDR2 ANQGSEA. The CDR3 consists of 13 residues. CDR3 nucleotide sequence: TGCAGCGTTACAGGACAGGGGGCCACTGAAGCTTTCTTT. Protein product: CSVTGQGATEAFF.

The chain combines TRBV27 with TRBJ2-2; D is undetermined. V was clipped by 2 bases and J by 6 bases, with 10 bases between them. From germline, CDR1 is MNHEY and CDR2 SMNVEV (reference sequence). The length of the CDR3 is 14 residues. The CDR3 spells CASSLIGIAGELFF. In DNA form, the CDR3 reads TGTGCCAGCAGTTTAATAGGGATAGCCGGGGAGCTGTTTTTT.

The chain couples TRBV5-1 to TRBJ1-2, with 7 positions matching TRBD1. The CDR3 is 12 amino acids. Germline CDR1 reads SGHRS; CDR2 reads YFSETQ. V shed 2 bases, J shed 8 bases, and the junction held 3 bases outside the gene matches. The CDR3 sequence is CASSFTGDGYTF. DNA for the CDR3: TGCGCCAGCAGCTTCACAGGGGACGGCTACACCTTC.

The V and J genes are TRBV29-1 and TRBJ1-2; D perhaps matches TRBD1 (5 bases). V lost 2 bases and J lost 4, with 14 bases in between. The CDR3 runs 14 residues. Germline V CDR1 and CDR2: SQVTM, ANQGSEA. The CDR3 loop reads CSVEFGGKGYGYTF. CDR3 nucleotide sequence: TGCAGCGTTGAATTCGGGGGAAAAGGCTATGGCTACACCTTC.

This clone turned up a few times. The chain uses TRBV9 and TRBJ1-2; perhaps TRBD1 as D (5 bases). The CDR3 runs 15 residues. Trimming left V 4 bases short and J 2 bases short, with 15 bases between. CDR1 SGDLS and CDR2 YYNGEE come from the germline V gene. The CDR3: CASSLSSGPNYGYTF. The CDR3 nucleotides read TGTGCCAGCAGCCTCTCGTCGGGACCCAACTATGGCTACACCTTC. The full variable domain, with the rest looked up from reference TRBV9 and TRBJ1-2, is DSGVTQTPKHLITATGQRVTLRCSPRSGDLSVYWYQQSLDQGLQFLIQYYNGEERAKGNILERFSAQQFPDLHSELNLSSLELGDSALYFCASSLSSGPNYGYTFGSGTRLTVV.

The genes are TRBV4-1 and TRBJ2-1; 13 nucleotides align to TRBD2. This CDR3 region has 18 residues. V was clipped by 0 bases and J by 10 bases; unmatched bases: 12. Germline CDR1 MGHRA, CDR2 YSYEKL. The CDR3 is CASSQEDSGTGLAGEQFF. The CDR3 nucleotides read TGCGCCAGCAGCCAAGAAGATTCAGGAACGGGACTAGCGGGGGAGCAGTTCTTC.

This clone has just a few counts. The rearrangement joins TRBV29-1 to TRBJ2-7; 10 nucleotides match TRBD1. J gave up 5 bases and V 7 bases, and 11 bases lay outside the gene matches. The CDR3 sequence is 14 residues long. The germline CDR1 and CDR2 sequences are SQVTM and ANQGSEA. In nucleotides, the CDR3 is TGCAGCGCCGGACCTGGGACAGGGGAAAACGAGCAGTACTTC. Residues: CSAGPGTGENEQYF.

The V gene is TRBV5-6, the J gene TRBJ1-5, with a tentative D call TRBD1 (6 bases). This CDR3 has 15 amino acids. From germline, CDR1 is SGHDT and CDR2 YYEEEE. With 2 bases removed from V and 2 bases from J, the gap between germline ends came to 11 bases. The CDR3 here is CASSFRAGGNQPQHF. Written as DNA, the CDR3 is TGTGCCAGCAGCTTTCGGGCAGGGGGCAATCAGCCCCAGCATTTT.

The gene calls are TRBV9 and TRBJ2-2; D may be TRBD2 (7 bases). The CDR3 runs to 14 residues. Germline assignment: CDR1 SGDLS and CDR2 YYNGEE. Trimming stripped 4 bases from V and 4 bases from J, with 11 bases between. The CDR3 sequence is CASSLGGATGELFF. CDR3 bases: TGTGCCAGCAGCTTAGGGGGGGCCACCGGGGAGCTGTTTTTT.

The chain joins TRBV2 to TRBJ2-1, with TRBD2 identical over 9 bases. This CDR3 spans 20 amino acids. Germline lookup yields CDR1 SNHLY and CDR2 FYNNEI. The ends lost 6 bases at V and 0 bases at J; junction bases unmatched: 18. CDR3 loop: CASSPASTWTSVSSYNEQFF. DNA for the CDR3: TGTGCCAGCAGCCCCGCGTCTACCTGGACTAGCGTGAGCTCCTACAATGAGCAGTTCTTC.

The chain uses TRBV29-1 and TRBJ2-1, with a tentative D call TRBD2 (5 bases). With 3 bases removed from V and 4 bases from J, the gap between germline ends came to 7 bases. The CDR3 sequence is 12 residues long. Germline values: CDR1 SQVTM, CDR2 ANQGSEA. The CDR3 is CSVDGVYNEQFF. CDR3 bases: TGCAGCGTTGACGGGGTATACAATGAGCAGTTCTTC.

The chain joins TRBV7-2 to TRBJ2-7; possibly TRBD1 for D (6 bases). CDR1 is SGHTA, CDR2 FQGNSA, per germline. Trimming pared 0 bases from V and 4 bases from J, leaving 10 bases between. The CDR3 has 14 amino acids. CDR3 in amino acids: CASSLAGGQYEQYF. In DNA form, the CDR3 reads TGTGCCAGCAGCTTAGCGGGTGGACAGTACGAGCAGTACTTC.

In its sample, this clone was seen once. The V gene is TRBV7-6, the J gene TRBJ2-7; D is unresolved. CDR3 length equals 16 residues. The ends were cut back, 0 bases at V and 2 bases at J, with 14 bases in the middle. Germline V gene sequence: CDR1 SGHVS, CDR2 FNYEAQ. CDR3 region: CASSLAVLRVPYEQYF. The CDR3 nucleotides are TGTGCCAGCAGCTTAGCGGTCTTGCGTGTACCCTACGAGCAGTACTTC.